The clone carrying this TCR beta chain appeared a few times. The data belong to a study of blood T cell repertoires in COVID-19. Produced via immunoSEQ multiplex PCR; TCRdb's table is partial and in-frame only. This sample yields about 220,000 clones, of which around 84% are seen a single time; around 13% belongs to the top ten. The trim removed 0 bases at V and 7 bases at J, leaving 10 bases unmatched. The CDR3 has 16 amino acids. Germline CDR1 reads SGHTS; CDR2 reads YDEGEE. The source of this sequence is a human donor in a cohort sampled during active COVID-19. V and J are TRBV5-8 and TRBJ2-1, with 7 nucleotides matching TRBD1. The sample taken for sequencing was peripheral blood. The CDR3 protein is CASSLVTRTGPNEQFF. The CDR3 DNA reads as TGTGCCAGCAGCTTGGTAACCAGGACAGGTCCTAATGAGCAGTTCTTC.